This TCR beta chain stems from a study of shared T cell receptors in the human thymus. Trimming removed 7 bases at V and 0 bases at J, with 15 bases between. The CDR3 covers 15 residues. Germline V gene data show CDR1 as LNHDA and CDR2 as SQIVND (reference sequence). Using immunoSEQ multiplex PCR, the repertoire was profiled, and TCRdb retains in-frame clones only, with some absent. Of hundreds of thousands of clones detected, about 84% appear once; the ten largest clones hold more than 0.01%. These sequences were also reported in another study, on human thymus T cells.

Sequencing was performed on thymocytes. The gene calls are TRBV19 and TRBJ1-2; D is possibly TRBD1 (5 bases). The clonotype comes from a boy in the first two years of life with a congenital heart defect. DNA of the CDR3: TGTGCCAGTACCGACAAGAAGGGGCCTAACTATGGCTACACCTTC. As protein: CASTDKKGPNYGYTF.